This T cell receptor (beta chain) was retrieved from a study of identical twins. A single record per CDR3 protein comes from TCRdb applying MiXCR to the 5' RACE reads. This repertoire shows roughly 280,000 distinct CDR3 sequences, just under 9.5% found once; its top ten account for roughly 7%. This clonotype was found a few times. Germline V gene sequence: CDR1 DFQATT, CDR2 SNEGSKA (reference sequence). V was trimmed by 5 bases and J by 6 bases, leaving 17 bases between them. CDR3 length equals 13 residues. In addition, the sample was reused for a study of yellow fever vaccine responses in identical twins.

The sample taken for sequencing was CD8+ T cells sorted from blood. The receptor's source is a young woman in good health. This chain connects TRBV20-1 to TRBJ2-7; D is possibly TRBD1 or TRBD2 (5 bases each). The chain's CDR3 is CSARRGGTSEQYF. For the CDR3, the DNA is TGCAGTGCTCGAAGGGGTGGGACCTCCGAGCAGTACTTC.